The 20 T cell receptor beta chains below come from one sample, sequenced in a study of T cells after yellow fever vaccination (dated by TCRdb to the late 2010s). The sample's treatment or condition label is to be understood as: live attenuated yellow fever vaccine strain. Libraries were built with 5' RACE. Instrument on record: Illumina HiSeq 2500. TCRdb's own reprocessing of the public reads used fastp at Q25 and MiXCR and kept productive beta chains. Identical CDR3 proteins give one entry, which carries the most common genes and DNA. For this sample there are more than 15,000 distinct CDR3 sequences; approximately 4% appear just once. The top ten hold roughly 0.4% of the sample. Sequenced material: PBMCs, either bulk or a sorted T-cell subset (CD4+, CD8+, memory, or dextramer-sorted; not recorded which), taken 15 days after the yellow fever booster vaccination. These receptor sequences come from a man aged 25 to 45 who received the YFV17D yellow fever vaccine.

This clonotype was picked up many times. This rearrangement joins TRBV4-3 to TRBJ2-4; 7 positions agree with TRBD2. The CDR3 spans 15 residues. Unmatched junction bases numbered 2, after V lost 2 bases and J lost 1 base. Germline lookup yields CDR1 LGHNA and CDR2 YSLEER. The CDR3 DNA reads TGCGCCAGCAGCCAAAACGGGGGGGCCAAAAACATTCAGTACTTC. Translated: CASSQNGGAKNIQYF.

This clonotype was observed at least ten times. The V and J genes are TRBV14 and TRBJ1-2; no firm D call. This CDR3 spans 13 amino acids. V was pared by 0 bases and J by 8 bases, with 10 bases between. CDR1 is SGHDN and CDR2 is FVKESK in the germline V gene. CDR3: CASSQDYSGGYTF. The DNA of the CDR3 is TGTGCCAGCAGCCAAGATTACTCCGGGGGCTACACCTTC. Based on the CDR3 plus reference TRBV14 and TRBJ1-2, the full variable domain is EAGVTQFPSHSVIEKGQTVTLRCDPISGHDNLYWYRRVMGKEIKFLLHFVKESKQDESGMPNNRFLAERTGGTYSTLKVQPAELEDSGVYFCASSQDYSGGYTFGSGTRLTVV.

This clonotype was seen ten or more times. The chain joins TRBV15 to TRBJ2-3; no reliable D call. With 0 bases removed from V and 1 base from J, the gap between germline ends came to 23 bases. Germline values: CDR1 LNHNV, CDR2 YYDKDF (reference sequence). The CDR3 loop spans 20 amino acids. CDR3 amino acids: CATSRDQYPFRTKRTDTQYF. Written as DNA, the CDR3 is TGTGCCACCAGCAGAGATCAATACCCTTTCCGGACCAAACGCACAGATACGCAGTATTTT.

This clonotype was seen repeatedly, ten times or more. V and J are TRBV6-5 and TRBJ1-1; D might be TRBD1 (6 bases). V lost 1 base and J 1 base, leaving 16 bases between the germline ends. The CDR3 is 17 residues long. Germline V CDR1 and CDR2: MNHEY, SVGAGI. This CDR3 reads CASSYFTPGTKNTEAFF. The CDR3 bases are TGTGCCAGCAGTTACTTCACACCCGGGACAAAGAACACTGAAGCTTTCTTT.

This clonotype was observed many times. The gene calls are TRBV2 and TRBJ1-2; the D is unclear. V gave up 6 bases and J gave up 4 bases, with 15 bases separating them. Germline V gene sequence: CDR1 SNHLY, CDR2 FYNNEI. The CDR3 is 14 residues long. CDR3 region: CASRGLGTSYGYTF. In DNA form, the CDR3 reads TGTGCCAGCAGGGGCCTCGGAACCAGCTATGGCTACACCTTC.

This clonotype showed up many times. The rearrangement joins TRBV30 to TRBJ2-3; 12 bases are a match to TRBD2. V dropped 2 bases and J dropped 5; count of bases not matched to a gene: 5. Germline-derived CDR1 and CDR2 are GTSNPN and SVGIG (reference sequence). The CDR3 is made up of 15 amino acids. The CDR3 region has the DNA TGTGCCTGGAGTCACCTAGCGGGGGGGGGAGATACGCAGTATTTT. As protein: CAWSHLAGGGDTQYF.

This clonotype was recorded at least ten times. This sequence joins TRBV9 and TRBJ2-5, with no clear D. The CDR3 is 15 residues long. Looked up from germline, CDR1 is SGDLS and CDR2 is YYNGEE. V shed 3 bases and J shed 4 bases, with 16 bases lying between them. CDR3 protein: CASSGDTATVETQYF. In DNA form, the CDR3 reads TGTGCCAGCAGCGGCGATACTGCTACGGTAGAGACCCAGTACTTC.

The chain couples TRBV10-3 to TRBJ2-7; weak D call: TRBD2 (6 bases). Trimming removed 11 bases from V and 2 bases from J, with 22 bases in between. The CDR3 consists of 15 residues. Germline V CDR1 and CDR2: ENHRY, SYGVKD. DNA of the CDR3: TGTGCCGCCTCGGCTAGCGAGAAATCTCCCTACGAGCAGTACTTC. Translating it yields CAASASEKSPYEQYF.

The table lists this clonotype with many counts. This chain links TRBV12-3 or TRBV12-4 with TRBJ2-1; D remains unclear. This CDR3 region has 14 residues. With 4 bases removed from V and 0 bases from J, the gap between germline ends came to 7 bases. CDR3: CASSSHSSYNEQFF. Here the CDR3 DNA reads TGTGCCAGCAGTTCTCATAGCTCCTACAATGAGCAGTTCTTC.

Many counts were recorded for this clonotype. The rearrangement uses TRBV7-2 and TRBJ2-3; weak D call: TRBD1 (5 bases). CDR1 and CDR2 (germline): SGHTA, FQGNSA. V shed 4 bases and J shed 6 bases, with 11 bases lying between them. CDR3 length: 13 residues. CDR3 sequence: CASSSRAGDTQYF. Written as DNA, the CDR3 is TGTGCCAGCAGCTCCCGGGCAGGGGATACGCAGTATTTT.

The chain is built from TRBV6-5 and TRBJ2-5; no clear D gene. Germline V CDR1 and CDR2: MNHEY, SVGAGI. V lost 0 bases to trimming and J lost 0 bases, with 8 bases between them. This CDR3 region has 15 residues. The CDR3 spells CASSYSINYQETQYF. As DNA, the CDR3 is TGTGCCAGCAGTTACTCGATAAACTACCAAGAGACCCAGTACTTC.

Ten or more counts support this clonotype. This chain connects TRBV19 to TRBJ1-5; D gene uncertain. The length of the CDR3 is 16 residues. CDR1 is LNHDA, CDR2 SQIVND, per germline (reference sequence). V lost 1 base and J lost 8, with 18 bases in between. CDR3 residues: CASSIGDTLLREPQHF. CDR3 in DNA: TGTGCCAGTAGTATAGGAGACACCCTGCTTCGGGAGCCCCAGCATTTT.

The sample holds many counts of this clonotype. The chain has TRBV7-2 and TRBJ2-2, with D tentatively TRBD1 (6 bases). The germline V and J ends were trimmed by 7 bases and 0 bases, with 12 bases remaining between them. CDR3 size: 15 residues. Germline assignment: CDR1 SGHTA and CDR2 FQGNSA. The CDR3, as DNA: TGTGCCAGCACCAATCAGGGGCCGAACACCGGGGAGCTGTTTTTT. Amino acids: CASTNQGPNTGELFF.

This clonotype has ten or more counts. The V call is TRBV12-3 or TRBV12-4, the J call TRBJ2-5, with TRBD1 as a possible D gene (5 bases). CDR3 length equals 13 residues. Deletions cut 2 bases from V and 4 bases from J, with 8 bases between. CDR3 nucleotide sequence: TGTGCCAGCAGTTTAAGCAGGGCAGAGACCCAGTACTTC. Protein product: CASSLSRAETQYF.

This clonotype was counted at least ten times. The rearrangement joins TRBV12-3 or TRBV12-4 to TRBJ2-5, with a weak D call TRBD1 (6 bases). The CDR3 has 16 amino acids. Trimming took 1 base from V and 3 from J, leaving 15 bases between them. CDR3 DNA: TGTGCCAGCAGTTTAGTGTTATCAGGGGTGAAAGAGACCCAGTACTTC. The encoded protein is CASSLVLSGVKETQYF.

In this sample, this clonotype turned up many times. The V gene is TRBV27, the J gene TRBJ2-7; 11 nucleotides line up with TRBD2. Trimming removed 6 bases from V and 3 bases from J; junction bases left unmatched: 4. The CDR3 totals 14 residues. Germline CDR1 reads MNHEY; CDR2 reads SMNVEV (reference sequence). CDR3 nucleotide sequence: TGTGCCAGCAGCCAAGGACTAGCGGGCTACGAGCAGTACTTC. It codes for CASSQGLAGYEQYF.

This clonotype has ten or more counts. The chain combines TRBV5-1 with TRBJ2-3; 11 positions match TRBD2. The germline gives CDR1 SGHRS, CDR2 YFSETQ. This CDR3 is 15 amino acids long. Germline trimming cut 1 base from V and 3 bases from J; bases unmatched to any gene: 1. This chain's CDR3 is CASSLLAGGTDTQYF. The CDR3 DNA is TGCGCCAGCAGCTTGCTAGCGGGAGGAACAGATACGCAGTATTTT. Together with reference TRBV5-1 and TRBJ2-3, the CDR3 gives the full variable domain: KAGVTQTPRYLIKTRGQQVTLSCSPISGHRSVSWYQQTPGQGLQFLFEYFSETQRNKGNFPGRFSGRQFSNSRSEMNVSTLELGDSALYLCASSLLAGGTDTQYFGPGTRLTVL.

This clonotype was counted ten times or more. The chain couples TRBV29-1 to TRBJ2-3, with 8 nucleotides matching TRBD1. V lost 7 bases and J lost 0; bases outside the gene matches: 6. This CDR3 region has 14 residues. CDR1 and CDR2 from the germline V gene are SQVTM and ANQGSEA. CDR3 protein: CSAGQGTSTDTQYF. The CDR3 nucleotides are TGCAGCGCTGGACAGGGAACTAGCACAGATACGCAGTATTTT.

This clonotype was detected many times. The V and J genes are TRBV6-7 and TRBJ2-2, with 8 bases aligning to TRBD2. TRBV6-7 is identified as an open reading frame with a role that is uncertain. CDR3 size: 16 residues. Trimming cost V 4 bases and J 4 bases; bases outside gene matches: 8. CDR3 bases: TGTGCCAGCAGTTGCAGTAGCGGGAAGCGCACCGGGGAGCTGTTTTTT. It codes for CASSCSSGKRTGELFF.

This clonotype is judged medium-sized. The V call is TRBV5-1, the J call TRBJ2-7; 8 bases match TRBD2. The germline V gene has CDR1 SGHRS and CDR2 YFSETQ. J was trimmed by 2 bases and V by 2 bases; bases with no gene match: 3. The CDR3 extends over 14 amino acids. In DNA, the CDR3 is TGCGCCAGCAGCTTAACTAGCGGTACCTACGAGCAGTACTTC. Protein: CASSLTSGTYEQYF.